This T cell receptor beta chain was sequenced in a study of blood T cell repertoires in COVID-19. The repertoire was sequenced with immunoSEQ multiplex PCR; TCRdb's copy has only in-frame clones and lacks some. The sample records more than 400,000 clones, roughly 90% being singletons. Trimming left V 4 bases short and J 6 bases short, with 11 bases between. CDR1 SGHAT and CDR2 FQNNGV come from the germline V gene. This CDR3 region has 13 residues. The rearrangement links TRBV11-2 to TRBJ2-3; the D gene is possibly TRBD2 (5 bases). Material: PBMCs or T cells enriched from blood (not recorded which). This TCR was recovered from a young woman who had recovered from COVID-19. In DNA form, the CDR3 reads TGTGCCAGCAGCTCCGGACTGGGGGATACGCAGTATTTT. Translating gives CASSSGLGDTQYF.